Shown below are 26 T cell receptor beta chains from a single sample sequenced in a study of T cells in narcolepsy. Sequencing was performed with immunoSEQ multiplex PCR; in TCRdb, only in-frame clones are kept and a portion is missing. The profile shows tens of thousands of clones, over 80% of them singletons. Sequencing was done on a sample of memory (CD45RA-) CD4+ T cells from blood. These receptors were taken from a human donor in good health.

The gene calls are TRBV6-1 and TRBJ2-1; 10 positions agree with TRBD2. The germline V gene encodes CDR1 MNHNS and CDR2 SASEGT. With 3 bases clipped from V and 3 bases from J, the junction kept 8 bases outside the gene matches. CDR3 length: 17 residues. The CDR3 here is CASSEYRAGGIYNEQFF. In DNA form, the CDR3 reads TGTGCCAGCAGTGAGTACAGAGCGGGGGGGATCTACAATGAGCAGTTCTTC.

This chain connects TRBV11-2 to TRBJ2-4; D ambiguous. The germline gives CDR1 SGHAT, CDR2 FQNNGV. Trimming shortened V by 0 bases and J by 12 bases, and 9 bases separated the two germline ends. The length of the CDR3 is 12 residues. The CDR3 DNA reads as TGTGCCAGCAGCTTAGACCCAGCCCATCAGTACTTC. As protein: CASSLDPAHQYF. Full variable domain (remainder filled in from reference TRBV11-2 and TRBJ2-4): EAGVAQSPRYKIIEKRQSVAFWCNPISGHATLYWYQQILGQGPKLLIQFQNNGVVDDSQLPKDRFSAERLKGVDSTLKIQPAKLEDSAVYLCASSLDPAHQYFGAGTRLSVL.

V usage is TRBV6-1 and J usage is TRBJ1-5, with D unclear. The CDR3 contains 13 residues. The V gene lost 10 bases and the J gene lost 6 bases, with 16 bases spanning the gap. CDR1 is MNHNS and CDR2 is SASEGT in the germline V gene. DNA of the CDR3: TGTGCCACCACACCGGCGGGCGGTCAGCCCCAGCATTTT. It yields the protein CATTPAGGQPQHF.

The chain has TRBV7-8 and TRBJ1-2, with 7 nucleotides matching TRBD1. The J segment lost 3 bases and the V segment lost 0 bases, leaving 7 bases of the junction unmatched. Germline CDR1 reads SGHVS; CDR2 reads FQNEAQ. The CDR3 sequence is 16 residues long. The chain's CDR3 is CASSLAGTENHYGYTF. DNA for the CDR3: TGTGCCAGCAGCTTAGCCGGGACAGAGAATCACTATGGCTACACCTTC.

The chain recombines TRBV6-5 with TRBJ1-1, with 7 positions matching TRBD1. The CDR3 runs to 14 residues. Germline CDR1 MNHEY, CDR2 SVGAGI. J was trimmed by 5 bases and V by 5 bases; bases with no gene match: 8. CDR3 in DNA: TGTGCCAGCAGTACCGACAGGGTTCGTACTGAAGCTTTCTTT. The encoded protein is CASSTDRVRTEAFF.

The rearrangement links TRBV29-1 to TRBJ2-2; 10 positions match TRBD2. The junction had 9 bases not matched to a gene; V was cut back by 4 bases and J by 1 base. Looked up from germline, CDR1 is SQVTM and CDR2 is ANQGSEA. The CDR3 spans 17 residues. This chain's CDR3 is CSVVVAGGLLNTGELFF. The CDR3 bases are TGCAGCGTTGTAGTAGCGGGGGGCCTTCTGAACACCGGGGAGCTGTTTTTT.

This chain connects TRBV7-6 to TRBJ1-1; tentative D call: TRBD1 (5 bases). V lost 1 base to trimming and J lost 5 bases, with 11 bases between them. Germline V gene data show CDR1 as SGHVS and CDR2 as FNYEAQ. The CDR3 covers 14 residues. The CDR3 protein is CASSLGGEGTEAFF. DNA for the CDR3: TGTGCCAGCAGCTTAGGGGGCGAGGGGACTGAAGCTTTCTTT.

The chain uses TRBV25-1 and TRBJ1-2, with 9 positions matching TRBD1. Germline lookup yields CDR1 MGHDK and CDR2 SYGVNS. The trim removed 1 base at V and 5 bases at J, leaving 11 bases unmatched. The CDR3 extends over 17 amino acids. CDR3 protein: CASSESGTGGRGYGYTF. CDR3 bases: TGTGCCAGCAGTGAATCGGGAACAGGGGGCCGGGGTTATGGCTACACCTTC.

The V call is TRBV28, the J call TRBJ1-1; D remains unclear. The CDR3 spans 16 residues. Per the germline V gene, CDR1 is MDHEN and CDR2 is SYDVKM. The ends were cut back, 6 bases at V and 1 base at J, with 18 bases in the middle. CDR3 DNA sequence: TGTGCCAGCAGACCTATTGGAAGGCTGGGGAACACTGAAGCTTTCTTT. Residues: CASRPIGRLGNTEAFF.

The rearrangement joins TRBV5-1 to TRBJ2-2; D may correspond to TRBD1 or TRBD2 (6 bases each). Germline V lookup: CDR1 SGHRS, CDR2 YFSETQ. The ends were cut back, 4 bases at V and 1 base at J, with 14 bases in the middle. The CDR3 loop spans 16 amino acids. CDR3 sequence: CASSATRDMNTGELFF. The CDR3 coding sequence is TGCGCCAGCAGCGCAACGCGGGACATGAACACCGGGGAGCTGTTTTTT.

The genes are TRBV27 and TRBJ1-6; 8 bases are shared with TRBD1. V lost 6 bases to trimming and J lost 7 bases; unmatched junction nucleotides: 5. This CDR3 contains 14 residues. Germline CDR1 MNHEY, CDR2 SMNVEV (reference sequence). The CDR3 sequence is CASRRGQGNSPLHF. CDR3 in DNA: TGTGCCAGCAGACGTGGACAGGGAAATTCACCCCTCCACTTT.

This sequence joins TRBV5-1 and TRBJ1-1; 7 bases line up with TRBD1. V shed 2 bases, J shed 5 bases, and the junction held 12 bases outside the gene matches. CDR3 length: 16 amino acids. The germline V gene encodes CDR1 SGHRS and CDR2 YFSETQ. The CDR3 DNA follows: TGCGCCAGCAGCTTAGGATCTTTAGGGGGCAGGACTGAAGCTTTCTTT. Residues: CASSLGSLGGRTEAFF. The variable domain in full, completed from reference TRBV5-1 and TRBJ1-1, reads KAGVTQTPRYLIKTRGQQVTLSCSPISGHRSVSWYQQTPGQGLQFLFEYFSETQRNKGNFPGRFSGRQFSNSRSEMNVSTLELGDSALYLCASSLGSLGGRTEAFFGQGTRLTVV.

The chain's CDR3 is CASSSSSPRTDTQYF. The CDR3 DNA reads as TGTGCCAGCAGCTCTTCCAGCCCCCGCACAGATACGCAGTATTTT. The J gene is TRBJ2-3, the V gene TRBV5-5, with unresolved D. This CDR3 spans 15 amino acids. Trimming took off 3 bases at V and 1 base at J, with 12 bases between the two ends. Germline V gene sequence: CDR1 SGHKS, CDR2 YYEKEE (reference sequence).

The gene calls are TRBV5-1 and TRBJ2-3; D may be TRBD1 (5 bases). V lost 2 bases and J lost 1, with 5 bases in between. The CDR3 is 13 residues long. In germline, CDR1 is SGHRS, CDR2 YFSETQ. The CDR3 is CASSLGGTDTQYF. CDR3 sequence (DNA): TGCGCCAGCAGCTTAGGGGGCACAGATACGCAGTATTTT.

V is TRBV5-6 and J is TRBJ2-2; D not resolved. Per germline, CDR1 SGHDT and CDR2 YYEEEE. The CDR3 is 12 residues long. V gave up 2 bases and J gave up 4 bases, with 3 bases separating them. The CDR3 DNA sequence: TGTGCCAGCAGCTTCCCCACCGGGGAGCTGTTTTTT. This gives the protein CASSFPTGELFF.

The rearrangement joins TRBV10-3 to TRBJ2-1; D is perhaps TRBD1 (5 bases). Germline loops: CDR1 ENHRY, CDR2 SYGVKD. This CDR3 comprises 12 residues. Deletions cut 6 bases from V and 5 bases from J, with 8 bases between. CDR3 sequence: CAIRGRDNEQFF. In DNA, the CDR3 is TGTGCCATCAGGGGCAGGGACAATGAGCAGTTCTTC.

This clone was seen only once. V and J are TRBV4-2 and TRBJ1-1; 8 nucleotides line up with TRBD1. The CDR3 is 14 residues long. CDR1 and CDR2 (germline): LGHNA, YNFKEQ. Germline trimming cut 2 bases from V and 6 bases from J; bases unmatched to any gene: 5. Written as DNA, the CDR3 is TGTGCCAGCAGCCAACCGACAGGGGTGCCTGAAGCTTTCTTT. Protein: CASSQPTGVPEAFF.

The gene calls are TRBV28 and TRBJ2-7; D uncertain. The V and J ends lost 6 bases and 1 base respectively, with 10 bases between them. From germline, CDR1 is MDHEN and CDR2 SYDVKM. The CDR3 has 13 residues. The CDR3 region has the DNA TGTGCCAGCAGAAGGCAGTCGTCCTACGAGCAGTACGTC. Residues: CASRRQSSYEQYV.

The chain links TRBV6-5 to TRBJ1-6; unclear D gene. The CDR3 runs to 14 residues. V lost 0 bases to trimming and J lost 10 bases, with 10 bases between them. From germline, CDR1 is MNHEY and CDR2 SVGAGI. CDR3 region: CASSYSPEASPLHF. The CDR3 nucleotides read TGTGCCAGCAGTTACTCCCCTGAGGCGTCACCCCTCCACTTT.

This clone was counted once. The CDR3 loop is CASSPSGRSATEAFF. Here the CDR3 DNA reads TGTGCCAGCAGCCCCTCAGGGAGGTCGGCCACTGAAGCTTTCTTT. The V and J genes are TRBV5-4 and TRBJ1-1; D might be TRBD1 (5 bases). The CDR3 extends over 15 amino acids. Germline V lookup: CDR1 SGHNT, CDR2 YYREEE (reference sequence). Trimming pared 4 bases from V and 4 bases from J, leaving 17 bases between.

The rearrangement links TRBV28 to TRBJ1-2; the D gene is possibly TRBD1 (6 bases). CDR1 is MDHEN, CDR2 SYDVKM, per germline. V lost 7 bases and J lost 6, with 18 bases in between. The CDR3 contains 14 residues. CDR3 region: CASTTPDRSHGYTF. In DNA form, the CDR3 reads TGTGCCAGCACTACTCCAGACAGGAGTCATGGCTACACCTTC.

The chain uses TRBV28 and TRBJ1-1; weak D call: TRBD1 (5 bases). The CDR3 has 11 residues. Trimming removed 10 bases from V and 7 bases from J, with 13 bases in between. Germline V gene lookup returns CDR1 MDHEN and CDR2 SYDVKM. CDR3 DNA: TGTGCCATCCTCCGGGGACTTGAAGCTTTCTTT. Its translation is CAILRGLEAFF.

This clone was seen only once. The genes are TRBV23-1 and TRBJ2-5; D not certain. TRBV23-1 belongs to the ORF category, with a function that is uncertain. Between the trimmed V and J ends, which lost 7 bases and 5 bases, there was a span of 17 bases. The CDR3 loop spans 14 amino acids. CDR3 amino acids: CASTLRSARETQYF. The CDR3, as DNA: TGCGCCAGCACACTCCGATCTGCCCGGGAGACCCAGTACTTC.

The rearrangement links TRBV27 to TRBJ1-4, with D perhaps matching TRBD1 (5 bases). With 3 bases removed from V and 3 bases from J, the gap between germline ends came to 8 bases. Germline values: CDR1 MNHEY, CDR2 SMNVEV (reference sequence). The CDR3 sequence is 14 residues long. CDR3 sequence reads: CASSFGGANEKLFF. CDR3 DNA: TGTGCCAGCAGTTTTGGGGGGGCTAATGAAAAACTGTTTTTT. The complete variable domain, with remaining parts taken from reference TRBV27 and TRBJ1-4, reads EAQVTQNPRYLITVTGKKLTVTCSQNMNHEYMSWYRQDPGLGLRQIYYSMNVEVTDKGDVPEGYKVSRKEKRNFPLILESPSPNQTSLYFCASSFGGANEKLFFGSGTQLSVL.

This chain uses TRBV28 with TRBJ1-4; tentatively, D is TRBD1 (6 bases). This CDR3 spans 14 amino acids. Trimming took 5 bases from V and 5 from J, leaving 12 bases between them. Germline V gene data show CDR1 as MDHEN and CDR2 as SYDVKM. CDR3 in amino acids: CASSRLQGNEKLFF. CDR3 DNA sequence: TGTGCCAGCAGTCGATTACAGGGAAATGAAAAACTGTTTTTT.

The rearrangement uses TRBV5-5 and TRBJ1-5, with 12 bases that match TRBD1. Per the germline V gene, CDR1 is SGHKS and CDR2 is YYEKEE (reference sequence). Germline trimming cut 5 bases from V and 9 bases from J; bases unmatched to any gene: 6. The CDR3 length is 14 residues. The CDR3 nucleotides read TGTGCCAGCAGTGCCGGGACAGGGGGCCGGCCCCAGCATTTT. Residues: CASSAGTGGRPQHF.